The 5 T cell receptor beta chains below come from one sample, sequenced in a study of CD8 T cells in ankylosing spondylitis. TCRdb called the 5' RACE reads again in MiXCR, with one record for every CDR3 protein. The top ten clones hold 16% of a sample with around 390,000 distinct CDR3 sequences, more than 20% of them seen once. These TCRs' antigens remain unknown. Whole-study findings and limits: There was a TCR beta motif, made of several highly homologous variants, that appeared characteristic of ankylosing spondylitis blood.

Sequenced sample: blood, either unsorted or a sorted T cell fraction (not recorded which). The origin of the receptors is a male donor with ankylosing spondylitis.

The V gene is TRBV12-3 or TRBV12-4, the J gene TRBJ2-7; no definite D call. This CDR3 is 13 amino acids long. V lost 7 bases and J lost 6, with 16 bases in between. DNA of the CDR3: TGTGCCAGCAAGTTAACCAGGCCTGGCGAGCAGTACTTC. Translation gives CASKLTRPGEQYF.

The chain carries TRBV12-3 or TRBV12-4 and TRBJ1-5, with a weak D call TRBD1 (5 bases). Trimming removed 7 bases at V and 7 bases at J, with 17 bases between. The CDR3 spans 14 residues. The CDR3 DNA reads TGTGCCAGCAACTCGGGGGGGAATCACCAGCCCCAGCATTTT. Residues: CASNSGGNHQPQHF.

The chain employs TRBV3-1 and TRBJ2-7, with a possible D match to TRBD1 (6 bases). Looked up from germline, CDR1 is LGHDT and CDR2 is YNNKEL (reference sequence). The CDR3 has 15 residues. Trimming took off 4 bases at V and 7 bases at J, with 20 bases between the two ends. The CDR3, as DNA: TGTGCCAGCAGCCTTGGGACATTCCCTGGGAATGAGCAGTACTTC. Its protein is CASSLGTFPGNEQYF.

This clonotype was detected ten times or more. The rearrangement links TRBV10-3 to TRBJ2-1; D might be TRBD1 or TRBD2, each matching 6 bases. V shed 10 bases and J shed 9 bases, with 31 bases lying between them. The length of the CDR3 is 17 residues. Germline V lookup: CDR1 ENHRY, CDR2 SYGVKD. The CDR3 sequence: CATRGGITLYLGAEQFF. The DNA of the CDR3 is TGTGCCACCAGGGGAGGTATCACCCTCTACCTAGGCGCTGAGCAGTTCTTC.

This clonotype was detected a few times. This chain joins TRBV28 and TRBJ1-4; the D is unclear. The CDR3 runs 15 residues. Per germline, CDR1 MDHEN and CDR2 SYDVKM. V was pared by 6 bases and J by 7 bases, with 18 bases between. The CDR3 loop reads CASSPAGISSEKLFF. The DNA for the CDR3 is TGTGCCAGCAGCCCCGCGGGGATTTCTAGTGAAAAACTGTTTTTT.